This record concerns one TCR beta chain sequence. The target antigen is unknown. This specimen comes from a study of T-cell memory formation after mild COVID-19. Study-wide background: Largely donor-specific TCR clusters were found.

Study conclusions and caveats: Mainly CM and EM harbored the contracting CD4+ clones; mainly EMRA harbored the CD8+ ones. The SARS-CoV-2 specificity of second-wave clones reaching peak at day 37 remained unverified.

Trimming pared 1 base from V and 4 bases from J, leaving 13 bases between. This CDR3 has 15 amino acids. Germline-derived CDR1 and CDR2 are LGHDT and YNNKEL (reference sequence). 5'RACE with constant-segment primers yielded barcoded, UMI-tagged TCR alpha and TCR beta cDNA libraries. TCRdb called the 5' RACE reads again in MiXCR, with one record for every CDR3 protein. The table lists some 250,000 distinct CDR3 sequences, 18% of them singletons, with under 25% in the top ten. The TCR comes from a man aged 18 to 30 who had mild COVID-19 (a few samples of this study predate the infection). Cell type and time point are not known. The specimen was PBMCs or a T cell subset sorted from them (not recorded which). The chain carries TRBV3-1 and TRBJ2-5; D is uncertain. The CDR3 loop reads CASSQAGLGPETQYF. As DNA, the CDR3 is TGTGCCAGCAGCCAAGCTGGGTTAGGCCCAGAGACCCAGTACTTC.